The clone carrying this TCR beta chain occurred a few times. No antigen is known for it. CDR3 length: 15 residues. Germline lookup yields CDR1 WSHSY and CDR2 SAAADI. The V gene lost 0 bases and the J gene lost 4 bases, with 12 bases spanning the gap. The sample is drawn from a study of Graves' ophthalmopathy and Graves' hyperthyroidism. Points from the study as a whole: Blood contained most expanded thyroid clonotypes exceeding 0.001 frequency.

Researchers took RNA transcripts and amplified TCR beta CDR3 regions from them. Scientists carried out first-round RT-PCR using HTBI primers and then a second-round multiplex PCR. TCRdb processed the multiplex PCR reads anew with MiXCR; each CDR3 protein has one entry. The table shows about 1.2 million distinct CDR3 sequences, with less than 45% occurring only once. Diagnosis relied on clinical symptoms, serum thyroxine, TRAb, thyroid ultrasound and orbital computed tomography. V and J are TRBV10-2 and TRBJ1-2; D is undetermined. The sequencing input was peripheral blood or thyroid tissue (not recorded which). The sequence came from an adult man with Graves' hyperthyroidism. In nucleotides, the CDR3 is TGCGCCAGCAGTGAGTCGCTCTCGGGAAGCTATGGCTACACCTTC. The encoded protein is CASSESLSGSYGYTF.